A single sample gave rise to the 3 T cell receptor beta chains below, sequenced in a study of CD8 T cells in ankylosing spondylitis. TCRdb reanalysed the 5' RACE reads using MiXCR and keeps one entry per CDR3 protein. The data show around 99,000 distinct CDR3 sequences, with around 10% seen just once and just over 5% held by the top ten. What was sequenced was blood, either unsorted or a sorted T cell fraction (not recorded which). Receptors were obtained from a male donor with ankylosing spondylitis or in good health (not recorded which).

At least ten counts were recorded for this clonotype. This rearrangement joins TRBV12-3 or TRBV12-4 to TRBJ1-2, with D possibly TRBD1 on 6 matching bases. This CDR3 has 14 amino acids. V was pared by 6 bases and J by 8 bases, with 19 bases between. CDR3 DNA sequence: TGTGCCAGCAGGCGGGGGCTACAAGGACGGGGCTACACCTTC. This translates into CASRRGLQGRGYTF.

This clonotype was observed many times. This chain connects TRBV7-2 to TRBJ2-5; possibly TRBD2 for D (6 bases). Between the trimmed V and J ends, which lost 0 bases and 5 bases, there was a span of 10 bases. The CDR3 runs 14 residues. Germline loops: CDR1 SGHTA, CDR2 FQGNSA. This CDR3 is CASSLARGTETQYF. CDR3 nucleotide sequence: TGTGCCAGCAGCTTAGCGCGGGGTACGGAGACCCAGTACTTC.

There are a few counts of this clonotype. The chain has TRBV6-1 and TRBJ2-7; 7 bases match TRBD1. This CDR3 comprises 15 residues. After removal of 6 bases from V and 3 bases from J, the junction contained 11 bases not matched to a gene. The germline V gene has CDR1 MNHNS and CDR2 SASEGT. The CDR3 sequence is CASSGRQGPIYEQYF. The CDR3 DNA reads as TGTGCCAGCAGCGGAAGACAGGGCCCGATCTACGAGCAGTACTTC.